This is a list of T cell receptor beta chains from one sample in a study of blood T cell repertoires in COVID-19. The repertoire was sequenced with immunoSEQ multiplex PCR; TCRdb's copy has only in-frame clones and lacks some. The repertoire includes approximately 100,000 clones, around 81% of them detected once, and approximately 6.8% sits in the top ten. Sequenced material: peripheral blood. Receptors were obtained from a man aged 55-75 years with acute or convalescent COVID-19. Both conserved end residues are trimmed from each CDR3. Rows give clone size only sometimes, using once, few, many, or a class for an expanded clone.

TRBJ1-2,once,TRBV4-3,ASSQDARGRAGHGYT
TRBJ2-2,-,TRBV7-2,ASSPRGGSGGAITGELF
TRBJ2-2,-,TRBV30,AWTRQKTGELF
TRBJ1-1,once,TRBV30,AWSPGYEAF
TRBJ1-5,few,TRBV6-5,ASSQTAGQPQH
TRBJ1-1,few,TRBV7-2,ASSLGGLKTEAF
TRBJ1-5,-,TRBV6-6,ASSLSARGYRNQPQH
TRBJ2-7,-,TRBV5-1,ASSRNRDRGTYEQY
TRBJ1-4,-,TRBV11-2,ASSLGQGTAEKLF
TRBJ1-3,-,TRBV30,ARGAVSGNTIY
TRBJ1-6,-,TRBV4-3,ASSQIQGGDSPLH
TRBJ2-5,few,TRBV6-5,ASSSQETQY
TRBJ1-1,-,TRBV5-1,ASITGTGTNAEAF
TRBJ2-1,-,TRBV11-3,ASSLGGGGPANEQF
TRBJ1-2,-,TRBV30,AWRQAGLDYGYT
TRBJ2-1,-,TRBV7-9,ASSLAAGNSYNEQF
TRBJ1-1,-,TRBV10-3,AISAGTGNTEAF
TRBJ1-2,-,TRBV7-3,ASSYQGSDYGYT
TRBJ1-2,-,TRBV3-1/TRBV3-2,ASSQAPQDYGYT
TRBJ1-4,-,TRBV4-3,ASSQDRVIATNEKLF
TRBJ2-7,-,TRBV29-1,SVEDRARGYEQY
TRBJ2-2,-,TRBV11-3,ASSLQGTGELF
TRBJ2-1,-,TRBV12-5,ASGLPTSGGDNEQF
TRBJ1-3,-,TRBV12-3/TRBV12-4,ASSFNRGNTIY